A selection of T cell receptor beta chains follows, all from one sample in a study of post-analysis software for immune sequencing data. TCRdb reanalysed the PCR reads using MiXCR and keeps one entry per CDR3 protein. The data contain approximately 460,000 distinct CDR3 sequences, 45% of them singletons. Material: blood. The receptors shown here come from a girl between 10 and 17 years old with multiple sclerosis. Each CDR3 is given with its conserved first and last residue.

J gene | V gene | CDR3 length | CDR3 protein
TRBJ2-7 | TRBV12-3/TRBV12-4 | 16 | CASSLKGGRVLDEQYF
. | TRBV6-5 | 16 | CASSYPRRSLGETQYF
TRBJ2-1 | TRBV7-6 | 15 | CTSSRPQGAYNEQFF
TRBJ2-1 | TRBV6-1 | 11 | CASSEAGGQFF
TRBJ2-1 | TRBV20-1 | 14 | CSARASGRRVEQFF
TRBJ2-7 | TRBV4-3 | 16 | CASSPRTSGFSYEQYF
TRBJ2-6 | TRBV7-2 | 16 | CASSSSTGAGANVLTF
TRBJ2-5 | TRBV20-1 | 13 | CSALLGVQETQYF
TRBJ1-5 | TRBV2 | 14 | CASSAGPSNQPQHF
TRBJ2-7 | TRBV6-6 | 14 | CASRSGQGSYEQYF
. | TRBV27 | 16 | CASSFSIDRGWHEQYF
TRBJ2-1 | TRBV7-3 | 17 | CASSLRAGGIEGDEQFF
TRBJ2-1 | TRBV3-1 | 13 | CASRLRSSAAKFF
TRBJ1-2 | TRBV25-1 | 12 | CASSDDSGGYTF
TRBJ2-1 | TRBV5-1 | 17 | CASSLAPLAGSFNEQFF
TRBJ1-2 | TRBV20-1 | 11 | CSARGLHGYTF
TRBJ2-4 | TRBV5-4 | 16 | CASSLVLAGGPDIQYF
TRBJ1-4 | TRBV27 | 13 | CASKTGMDEKLFF
TRBJ1-2 | TRBV12-3/TRBV12-4 | 11 | CASSIWSDYTF
TRBJ2-3 | TRBV7-2 | 13 | CASSLERTDTQYF
TRBJ2-3 | TRBV5-1 | 16 | CASSWRGDSGTDTQYF
TRBJ2-1 | TRBV20-1 | 16 | CSAPLPSGRGRDEQFF
TRBJ2-4 | TRBV20-1 | 13 | CSASPGAKNIQYF
TRBJ2-1 | TRBV7-7 | 17 | CASSLAAHGSSYNEQFF
TRBJ1-1 | TRBV27 | 17 | CASSPRDRRSMNTEAFF
TRBJ2-1 | TRBV12-3/TRBV12-4 | 17 | CASSLVVGGTIYNEQFF
TRBJ1-5 | TRBV20-1 | 16 | CSARRIVGTGIQPQHF
TRBJ1-1 | TRBV20-1 | 12 | CSATRGDTEAFF
TRBJ1-1 | TRBV13 | 12 | CASRDRLAEAFF
TRBJ1-4 | TRBV12-3/TRBV12-4 | 14 | CASGKIATNEKLFF
TRBJ2-7 | TRBV30 | 13 | CAWSMGWNVEQYF
TRBJ2-7 | TRBV28 | 12 | CASRSRGEEQYF
TRBJ2-5 | TRBV5-5 | 14 | CASSKGQLGETQYF
TRBJ1-2 | TRBV20-1 | 14 | CSALNGGMGYGYTF
TRBJ2-1 | TRBV6-1 | 17 | CASSESNVASGSDEQFF
TRBJ1-1 | TRBV13 | 16 | CASSSPGVGFPTEAFF
TRBJ2-3 | TRBV3-1 | 13 | CASSQDDTDTQYF
TRBJ2-3 | TRBV29-1 | 12 | CSGRPSTDTQYF
TRBJ1-1 | TRBV7-9 | 16 | CASSLGGVNRGTEAFF